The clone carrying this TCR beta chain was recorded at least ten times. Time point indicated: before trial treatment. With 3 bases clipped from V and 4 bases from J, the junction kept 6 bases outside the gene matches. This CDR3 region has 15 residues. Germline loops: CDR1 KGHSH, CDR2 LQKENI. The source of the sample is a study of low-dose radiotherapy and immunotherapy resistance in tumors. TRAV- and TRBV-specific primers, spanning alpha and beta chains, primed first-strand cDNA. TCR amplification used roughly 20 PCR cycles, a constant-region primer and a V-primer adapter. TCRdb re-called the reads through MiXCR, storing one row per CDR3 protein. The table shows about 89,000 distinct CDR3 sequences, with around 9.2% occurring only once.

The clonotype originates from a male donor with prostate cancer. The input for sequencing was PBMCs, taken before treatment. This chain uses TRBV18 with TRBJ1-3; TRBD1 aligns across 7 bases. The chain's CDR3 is CASSPTGTSGNTIYF. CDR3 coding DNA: TGTGCCAGCTCACCGACAGGGACCTCCGGAAACACCATATATTTT.